This note documents a single T cell receptor (beta chain) sequence. The antigen remains unidentified. Just one base apart from a much larger clone, this may be a read error. How the authors handled the data: Individual samples carried between roughly 23,224 and 700,000 TCRs, with some 100,000 as the median. TCRdb used MiXCR to reprocess the RACE reads, holding one entry per CDR3 protein. TCRdb's processing, not the authors', yielded these V and J calls. The table shows 40,000 or so distinct CDR3 sequences, with 3% to 4% occurring only once. The V gene's germline CDR1 is SGHRS and CDR2 YFSETQ. Trimming shortened V by 1 base and J by 2 bases, and 11 bases separated the two germline ends. The CDR3 totals 15 residues. These data originate in a study of human T cells and chemical hapten exposure. Study in general: Upper-back patch tests with 0.01% DPC were read at 6 days.

Points from the study as a whole: PT1 expanded TCR numbers tracked positively with patch test score.

The time point: patch test 1, 2 weeks after DPC sensitization. Regarding treatment: therapeutic diphenylcyclopropenone sensitization with weekly scalp DPC. Unfractionated whole blood was the source of the extracted total RNA. Non-pregnant alopecia patients aged 18 to 70, suitable for DPC therapy. This rearrangement joins TRBV5-1 to TRBJ2-3; tentative D call: TRBD1 (6 bases). The starting material was whole blood, obtained in connection with sensitization to the hapten diphenylcyclopropenone (DPC). The receptor comes from a man over 45 with alopecia areata. Some clones in this sample may be carry-over from other donors' samples. The CDR3 here is CASSLSAGDTDTQYF. The CDR3 bases are TGCGCCAGCAGCTTGTCCGCAGGGGACACAGATACGCAGTATTTT.